This T cell receptor beta chain was sequenced during a study of cytomegalovirus exposure and HLA in healthy donors. Study outcomes and limitations: When a later analysis compared HLA-associated TCR beta chains with equally common others, the HLA-associated chains turned out to be more clonally expanded and to have lower generation probabilities.

This clone was detected a few times. The antigen is unknown. The germline V and J ends were trimmed by 3 bases and 0 bases, with 12 bases remaining between them. This CDR3 contains 17 residues. The germline CDR1 and CDR2 sequences are KGHSH and LQKENI. The PCR contained 60 Vbeta and 13 Jbeta primers. The table came from immunoSEQ multiplex PCR; TCRdb's copy has only in-frame clones and leaves some out. This table has about 200,000 clones, around three quarters appearing once. The sequenced sample was PBMCs. V and J are TRBV18 and TRBJ1-6, with D perhaps TRBD1 (6 bases). This receptor was taken from a woman aged 25 to 39 in good health and CMV-seropositive. CDR3 coding DNA: TGTGCCAGCTCACCCGCAGGGGAGAACTCCTATAATTCACCCCTCCACTTT. Amino acids: CASSPAGENSYNSPLHF.